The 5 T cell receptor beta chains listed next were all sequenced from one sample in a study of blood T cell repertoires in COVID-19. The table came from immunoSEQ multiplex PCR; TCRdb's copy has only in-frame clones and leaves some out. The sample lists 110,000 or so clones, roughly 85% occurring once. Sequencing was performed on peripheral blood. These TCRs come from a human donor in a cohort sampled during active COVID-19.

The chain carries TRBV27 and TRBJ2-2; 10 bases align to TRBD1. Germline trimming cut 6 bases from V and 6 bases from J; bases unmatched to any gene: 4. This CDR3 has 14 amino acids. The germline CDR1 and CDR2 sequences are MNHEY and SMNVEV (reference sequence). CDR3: CASSRDRGSGELFF. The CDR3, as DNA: TGTGCCAGCAGCCGGGACAGGGGCTCCGGGGAGCTGTTTTTT.

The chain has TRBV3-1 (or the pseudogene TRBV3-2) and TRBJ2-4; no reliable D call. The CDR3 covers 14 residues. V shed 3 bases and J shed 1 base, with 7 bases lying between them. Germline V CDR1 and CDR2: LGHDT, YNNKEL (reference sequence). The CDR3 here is CASSHARAKNIQYF. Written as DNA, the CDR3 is TGTGCCAGCAGCCATGCCCGGGCCAAAAACATTCAGTACTTC.

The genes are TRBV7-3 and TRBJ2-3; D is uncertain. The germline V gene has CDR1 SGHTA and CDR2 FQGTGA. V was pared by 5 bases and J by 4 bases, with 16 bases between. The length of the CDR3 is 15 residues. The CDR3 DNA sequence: TGTGCCAGCAGCGCTTTCCCCGGGTTTCCAGATACGCAGTATTTT. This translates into CASSAFPGFPDTQYF.

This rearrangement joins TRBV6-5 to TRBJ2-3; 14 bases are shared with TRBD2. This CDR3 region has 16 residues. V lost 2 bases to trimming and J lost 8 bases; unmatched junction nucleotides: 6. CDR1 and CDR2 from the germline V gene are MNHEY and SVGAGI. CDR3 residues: CASSYRLAGGEGTQYF. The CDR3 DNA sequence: TGTGCCAGCAGTTACAGACTAGCGGGGGGGGAGGGTACGCAGTATTTT.

The CDR3 DNA follows: TGTGCCAGCAGGGAGAGCAATCAGCCCCAGCATTTT. Encoded protein: CASRESNQPQHF. The chain combines TRBV6-5 with TRBJ1-5; D remains unclear. V dropped 6 bases and J dropped 1 base, with 4 bases sitting between them. Germline loops: CDR1 MNHEY, CDR2 SVGAGI. The CDR3 length is 12 residues.